A selection of T cell receptor beta chains follows, all from one sample in a study of vaccination effects on CD4 cells after COVID-19. Antigen specificity for these receptors is unknown. Libraries were prepared by immunoSEQ multiplex PCR; TCRdb keeps only in-frame clonotypes and omits some of them. The table shows roughly 26,000 clones, with 70% to 80% occurring only once. Here the sequenced sample was CD4+ T cells from PBMCs cultured with HCoV-NL63 spike peptides, taken before COVID-19 vaccination. These receptors all come from a human donor who had a prior SARS-CoV-2 infection. Both conserved end residues are part of each CDR3. The D gene is left open where the match is weak. Size is omitted from some rows. Given values are once, few, many or a class for expanded clones.

>-|TRBJ1-4|TRBV7-2|-
CASSLVNEKLFF
TGTGCCAGCAGCTTAGTTAATGAAAAACTGTTTTTT
>once|TRBJ2-5|TRBV18|-
CASSPGLRAGQYF
TGTGCCAGCTCACCAGGGCTCAGAGCCGGTCAGTACTTC
>-|TRBJ2-7|TRBV30|TRBD1
CAWRTGTATYEQYF
TGTGCCTGGAGGACCGGGACAGCCACCTACGAGCAGTACTTC
>-|TRBJ2-7|TRBV6-6|TRBD1
CASSTGQSGEQYF
TGTGCCAGCAGTACGGGACAGTCGGGGGAGCAGTACTTC
>-|TRBJ1-1|TRBV2|-
CASSDVGTEAFF
TGTGCCAGCAGTGATGTTGGGACCGAAGCTTTCTTT
>-|TRBJ2-7|TRBV18|-
CASSSAGNEQYF
TGTGCCAGCTCAAGCGCGGGGAACGAGCAGTACTTC
>once|TRBJ1-1|TRBV29-1|-
CSVERRQESEAFF
TGCAGCGTTGAGCGGCGGCAGGAGAGTGAAGCTTTCTTT
>few|TRBJ2-7|TRBV15|-
CATSRDLLSYEQYF
TGTGCCACCAGCAGAGATCTGCTCTCCTACGAGCAGTACTTC
>-|TRBJ2-1|TRBV5-1|TRBD1
CASSPDRGGNEQFF
TGCGCCAGCAGCCCGGACAGGGGTGGCAATGAGCAGTTCTTC
>few|TRBJ1-2|TRBV5-1|TRBD1
CASSLAPDRARSGYTF
TGCGCCAGCAGCTTGGCCCCGGACAGGGCGCGGAGTGGCTACACCTTC
>few|TRBJ2-7|TRBV2|-
CASTLAGTLSYEQYF
TGTGCCAGCACCCTTGCCGGGACATTATCCTACGAGCAGTACTTC
>-|TRBJ2-2|TRBV9|TRBD2
CASSVGGLAGVANTGELFF
TGTGCCAGCAGCGTAGGGGGGCTAGCGGGCGTCGCGAACACCGGGGAGCTGTTTTTT
>-|TRBJ2-7|TRBV5-1|TRBD1
CASSLDRGPYEQYF
TGCGCCAGCAGCTTGGACAGGGGCCCCTACGAGCAGTACTTC
>-|TRBJ2-1|TRBV30|TRBD2
CAWRLAGSYEQFF
TGTGCCTGGAGGCTAGCGGGATCGTATGAGCAGTTCTTC
>-|TRBJ2-7|TRBV5-5|-
CASSKRSSYEQYF
TGTGCCAGCAGCAAACGCAGCTCCTACGAGCAGTACTTC
>-|TRBJ1-1|TRBV6-5|TRBD1
CASRGDSSEAFF
TGTGCCAGCAGAGGGGACAGCTCTGAAGCTTTCTTT
>-|TRBJ1-6|TRBV28|-
CASSFVRDSSSYNSPLHF
TGTGCCAGCAGTTTTGTCCGGGACTCAAGCTCCTATAATTCACCCCTCCACTTT
>-|TRBJ2-2|TRBV7-2|-
CASSLFRGELFF
TGTGCCAGCAGCTTATTCCGCGGGGAGCTGTTTTTT
>few|TRBJ2-3|TRBV5-1|-
CASSLGRLDDTQYF
TGCGCCAGCAGCTTGGGGAGGCTTGACGATACGCAGTATTTT
>-|TRBJ2-7|TRBV4-2|TRBD1
CASSLGTGGDYEQYF
TGTGCCAGCAGCCTCGGGACAGGGGGCGACTACGAGCAGTACTTC
>-|TRBJ2-1|TRBV14|TRBD2
CASSQPGTSGNRDEQFF
TGTGCCAGCAGCCAGCCCGGGACTAGCGGGAACCGGGATGAGCAGTTCTTC
>-|TRBJ1-6|TRBV5-5|TRBD1
CASSPRTGYDSPLHF
TGTGCCAGCAGCCCAAGGACAGGTTATGATTCACCCCTCCACTTT
>-|TRBJ2-3|TRBV5-1|TRBD2
CASTYGLAAGTDTQYF
TGCGCCAGCACCTACGGACTAGCGGCAGGGACAGATACGCAGTATTTT
>-|TRBJ2-3|TRBV5-1|TRBD1
CASSRTGGPFLIYTDTQYF
TGCGCCAGCAGCCGAACAGGGGGGCCGTTCCTAATATACACAGATACGCAGTATTTT
>-|TRBJ2-7|TRBV5-6|TRBD2
CASSSGTSGRPHEQYF
TGTGCCAGCAGCTCTGGGACTAGCGGGAGGCCTCACGAGCAGTACTTC
>-|TRBJ2-1|TRBV2|TRBD2
CASMSGLAGEVGYNEQFF
TGTGCCAGCATGAGCGGGCTAGCGGGAGAAGTCGGCTACAATGAGCAGTTCTTC
>-|TRBJ2-5|TRBV7-8|TRBD2
CASSASGRRVETQYF
TGTGCCAGCAGCGCTAGCGGGAGGAGGGTAGAGACCCAGTACTTC
>-|TRBJ1-6|TRBV7-3|-
CASRPNRYSYNSPLHF
TGTGCCAGCAGGCCAAACAGGTACTCCTATAATTCACCCCTCCACTTT
>medium-sized|TRBJ2-5|TRBV9|TRBD2
CASTPIAGGLETQYF
TGTGCCAGCACCCCGATAGCGGGAGGTTTAGAGACCCAGTACTTC
>-|TRBJ2-5|TRBV7-2|-
CASSFPGHATQYF
TGTGCCAGCAGTTTTCCGGGACACGCCACCCAGTACTTC
>-|TRBJ1-2|TRBV10-1|-
CASSPGGHYGYTF
TGCGCCAGCAGTCCCGGGGGTCACTATGGCTACACCTTC
>-|TRBJ2-5|TRBV19|TRBD2
CASSFKRASGRFLETQYF
TGTGCCAGTAGTTTTAAACGGGCTAGCGGGAGGTTCTTGGAGACCCAGTACTTC
>-|TRBJ1-2|TRBV11-3|-
CASSYRGYGYTF
TGTGCCAGCAGCTATCGGGGATATGGCTACACCTTC
>few|TRBJ1-6|TRBV2|-
CASMVDGASSPLHF
TGTGCCAGCATGGTAGACGGGGCGAGTTCACCCCTCCACTTT
>-|TRBJ2-3|TRBV9|-
CASSDRQGGGDTQYF
TGTGCCAGCAGCGATCGGCAGGGCGGAGGAGATACGCAGTATTTT
>-|TRBJ1-6|TRBV30|-
CAWQVGSPLHF
TGTGCCTGGCAAGTAGGGTCACCCCTCCACTTT
>-|TRBJ2-1|TRBV7-2|-
CASSWNSYNEQFF
TGTGCCAGCAGCTGGAACAGTTACAATGAGCAGTTCTTC
>-|TRBJ1-1|TRBV11-2|-
CASSLNLVTEAFF
TGTGCCAGCAGCTTAAATCTTGTGACTGAAGCTTTCTTT
>-|TRBJ2-1|TRBV2|-
CASSGGAVEQFF
TGTGCCAGCAGTGGAGGGGCGGTGGAGCAGTTCTTC
>-|TRBJ1-1|TRBV10-3|-
CAISLGGGDTEAFF
TGTGCCATCAGTCTAGGGGGGGGAGACACTGAAGCTTTCTTT
>-|TRBJ2-3|TRBV28|TRBD2
CASRGLRLAGTDTQYF
TGTGCCAGCAGAGGCCTGAGGCTAGCGGGCACAGATACGCAGTATTTT
>few|TRBJ2-7|TRBV20-1|-
CSEAPRHEQYF
TGCAGTGAGGCTCCCAGGCACGAGCAGTACTTC
>-|TRBJ1-3|TRBV27|-
CASRPSSGNTIYF
TGTGCCAGCAGGCCGAGCTCTGGAAACACCATATATTTT
>once|TRBJ1-2|TRBV28|-
CASSSIQGYGYTF
TGTGCCAGCAGTTCAATACAGGGCTATGGCTACACCTTC
>-|TRBJ2-7|TRBV3-1/TRBV3-2|TRBD2
CASSQVYSGIPEQYF
TGTGCCAGCAGCCAAGTATATAGCGGGATACCCGAGCAGTACTTC
>-|TRBJ2-2|TRBV3-1/TRBV3-2|-
CASSQGLGTSRTGELFF
TGTGCCAGCAGCCAAGGTCTCGGTACTAGCAGAACCGGGGAGCTGTTTTTT
>-|TRBJ2-5|TRBV27|TRBD2
CASSRLAGETQYF
TGTGCCAGCAGCCGGCTAGCGGGGGAGACCCAGTACTTC
>-|TRBJ2-1|TRBV5-4|TRBD2
CASSRAGGPYNEQFF
TGTGCCAGCAGCAGAGCGGGGGGGCCATACAATGAGCAGTTCTTC
>-|TRBJ1-2|TRBV2|-
CASSVIPVGGYTF
TGTGCCAGCAGTGTCATCCCGGTGGGTGGCTACACCTTC
>-|TRBJ1-3|TRBV6-5|-
CASSRDLWKGNTIYF
TGTGCCAGCAGCCGCGATCTTTGGAAGGGAAACACCATATATTTT
>-|TRBJ2-5|TRBV6-5|-
CASSRASRRETQYF
TGTGCCAGCAGTAGAGCGAGCCGGCGGGAGACCCAGTACTTC
>-|TRBJ1-4|TRBV23-1|TRBD1
CASKDRPFWF
TGCGCCAGCAAGGACAGGCCTTTCTGGTTT
>few|TRBJ2-1|TRBV7-9|-
CASSLDSGGNEQFF
TGTGCCAGCAGCTTAGACAGTGGAGGCAATGAGCAGTTCTTC
>-|TRBJ2-5|TRBV6-2/TRBV6-3|TRBD1
CASSDRGETQYF
TGTGCCAGCAGCGACAGGGGAGAGACCCAGTACTTC
>-|TRBJ2-7|TRBV6-6|TRBD2
CASREGLAAYEQYF
TGTGCCAGCAGAGAAGGACTAGCCGCCTACGAGCAGTACTTC
>-|TRBJ2-1|TRBV3-1/TRBV3-2|-
CASSQGAPSVDNEQFF
TGTGCCAGCAGCCAAGGCGCCCCTAGCGTCGACAATGAGCAGTTCTTC
>few|TRBJ1-2|TRBV4-1|TRBD1
CASSQTLKKDRGNYGYTF
TGCGCCAGCAGCCAGACCCTAAAAAAAGACAGGGGAAACTATGGCTACACCTTC